A selection of T cell receptor beta chains follows, all from one sample in a study of PD-1 blockade in classical Hodgkin lymphoma. Clones were sequenced by immunoSEQ multiplex PCR, and TCRdb holds only the in-frame ones, with some missing. The sample records under 25,000 clones, 80% being singletons. The sequenced sample was peripheral blood mononuclear cells (PBMCs), obtained before the second cycle of nivolumab. These TCRs come from a human donor with classical Hodgkin lymphoma. Each CDR3 is given with its conserved first and last residue. The D gene is left open where the match is weak. Size tells how often a clone was seen (once, few, many) or the class of an expanded clone, and some rows leave it out.

TRBV5-4,-,-,TRBJ2-3,TGTGCCAGCAGCTTGCGTGACAGTCTTTTCACAGATACGCAGTATTTT,CASSLRDSLFTDTQYF
TRBV6-1,-,once,TRBJ1-5,TGTGCCAGCAGCGTAGAGAACCAGCCCCAGCATTTT,CASSVENQPQHF
TRBV10-3,-,-,TRBJ2-6,TGTGCCATCAGTGAGAGTAACTCTGGGGCCAACGTCCTGACTTTC,CAISESNSGANVLTF
TRBV6-1,TRBD2,-,TRBJ2-7,TGTGCCAGCAGTGAAGGGGGACTACCTAGCTTC,CASSEGGLPSF
TRBV28,-,-,TRBJ2-7,TGTGCCAGCAGTCCCGCCCGGACAGTCTCCTACGAGCAGTACTTC,CASSPARTVSYEQYF
TRBV18,-,-,TRBJ2-5,TGTGCCAGCTCACCACCGGGGCAAGAGACCCAGTACTTC,CASSPPGQETQYF
TRBV5-1,-,few,TRBJ2-3,TGCGCCAGCAGCTTGGTGGGGGGCAGGGATACGCAGTATTTT,CASSLVGGRDTQYF
TRBV19,TRBD2,-,TRBJ2-2,TGTGCCAGTAGTATAGTCCCACTAGCGGGGCCGAACACCGGGGAGCTGTTTTTT,CASSIVPLAGPNTGELFF
TRBV4-1,TRBD2,medium-sized,TRBJ2-1,TGCGCCAGCAGACTCCGGACTAGCGGGAGGGCCTACAATGAGCAGTTCTTC,CASRLRTSGRAYNEQFF
TRBV7-9,-,medium-sized,TRBJ2-7,TGTGCCAGCAGCTTTGTTTACTCGCACGAGCAGTACTTC,CASSFVYSHEQYF
TRBV19,-,-,TRBJ2-7,TGTGCCAGTAGTATACCCAGGATGGGCGAGCAGTACTTC,CASSIPRMGEQYF
TRBV11-2,-,medium-sized,TRBJ2-7,TGTGCCAGCAGCTTTGGCCTCCACTACGAGCAGTACTTC,CASSFGLHYEQYF
TRBV6-1,-,-,TRBJ2-2,TGTGCCAGCAGTGCTAGGGGGGGAGCGAACACCGGGGAGCTGTTTTTT,CASSARGGANTGELFF
TRBV28,TRBD1,-,TRBJ2-5,TGTGCCAGCAGTCCCTGGGGACAGCACCAAGAGACCCAGTACTTC,CASSPWGQHQETQYF
TRBV12-5,-,-,TRBJ2-7,TGTGCTAGTGGTCGCCCGCGGGGCGAAGTCTGTTCCTACGAGCAGTACTTC,CASGRPRGEVCSYEQYF
TRBV5-5,TRBD2,few,TRBJ2-4,TGTGCCAGCAGCAGGACTAGCGGTACAAACATTCAGTACTTC,CASSRTSGTNIQYF
TRBV19,-,-,TRBJ2-1,TGTGCCAGTAGTCCGGACACCTATGAGCAGTTCTTC,CASSPDTYEQFF
TRBV19,-,once,TRBJ2-6,TGTGCCAGTAGTACTAGGACCTTGGGGGCCAACGTCCTGACTTTC,CASSTRTLGANVLTF
TRBV6-5,TRBD2,-,TRBJ2-1,TGTGCCAGCAGCTACGGGAGCGGGAGGCTTAATGAGCAGTTCTTC,CASSYGSGRLNEQFF
TRBV7-3,TRBD1,-,TRBJ2-2,TGTGCCAGCAGGACAGGGTTAGGGGAGCTGTTTTTT,CASRTGLGELFF
TRBV6-4,-,-,TRBJ2-1,TGTGCCAGCAGTGACGAAGAGGGTGATGAGCAGTTCTTC,CASSDEEGDEQFF
TRBV25-1,-,-,TRBJ1-1,TGTGCCAGCAGTCAATTGAACACTGAAGCTTTCTTT,CASSQLNTEAFF
TRBV5-1,TRBD1,-,TRBJ1-4,TGCGCCAGCTCGGATGGACAGGGTGGAAAACTGTTTTTT,CASSDGQGGKLFF
TRBV7-9,TRBD1,-,TRBJ1-1,TGTGCCAGCAGCTTAACAGGGGGCACTGAAGCTTTCTTT,CASSLTGGTEAFF
TRBV7-2,-,-,TRBJ2-1,TGTGCCAGCAGCCCCTCGGGACTCTCCTACAATGAGCAGTTCTTC,CASSPSGLSYNEQFF
TRBV7-9,-,-,TRBJ1-2,TGTGCCAGCAGCCCGTTACAGGGACCCTATGGCTACACCTTC,CASSPLQGPYGYTF
TRBV6-6,-,-,TRBJ1-1,TGTGCCAGCAGTACCCCGGGAGTACAGCGGACTGAAGCTTTCTTT,CASSTPGVQRTEAFF
TRBV5-6,TRBD2,-,TRBJ2-1,TGTGCCAGCAGCTTCACGGGACTAGCGGTTGAGCAGTTCTTC,CASSFTGLAVEQFF
TRBV6-1,-,-,TRBJ2-4,TGTGCCAGCAGTGACGGGGGTGTAGACATTCAGTACTTC,CASSDGGVDIQYF
TRBV19,TRBD1,medium-sized,TRBJ2-5,TGTGCCAGTAGTATCAGGGGGCGGGCGGAGACCCAGTACTTC,CASSIRGRAETQYF
TRBV7-9,-,-,TRBJ1-2,TGTGCCAGCAGCGCCGGACCCTATGGCTACACCTTC,CASSAGPYGYTF
TRBV11-2,-,-,TRBJ2-7,TGTGCCAGCAGCCCCCCGGGGGGCCTCGTGGAGCAGTACTTC,CASSPPGGLVEQYF
TRBV6-5,-,-,TRBJ2-7,TGTGCCAGCAGTCTAGGGGCGGGACTCTCCTACGAGCAGTACTTC,CASSLGAGLSYEQYF
TRBV4-2,TRBD2,-,TRBJ2-1,TGTGCCAGCAGCACAGCGGGGACCCTTTCGGGTGAGCAGTTCTTC,CASSTAGTLSGEQFF
TRBV7-2,TRBD1,-,TRBJ2-1,TGTGCCAGCAGCTCCCGACAGGGATCCTACAATGAGCAGTTCTTC,CASSSRQGSYNEQFF
TRBV23-1,-,-,TRBJ2-1,TGCGCCAGCACCACAAGTGGGGTAGGGAATGAGCAGTTCTTC,CASTTSGVGNEQFF
TRBV6-1,TRBD1,-,TRBJ2-7,TGTGCCAGCAGCAGGGACAGGGTAAAATACGAGCAGTACTTC,CASSRDRVKYEQYF
TRBV4-1,TRBD2,-,TRBJ2-7,TGCGCCAGCAGCCAAGATACCGGGAGGCGCGAGCAGTACTTC,CASSQDTGRREQYF
TRBV28,-,-,TRBJ1-2,TGTGCCAGCAGGACCACAGGGCCCCTCTATGGCTACACCTTC,CASRTTGPLYGYTF
TRBV6-1,-,-,TRBJ2-3,TGTGCCAGCAGTGAAGATGGCCAGACTTTAGATACGCAGTATTTT,CASSEDGQTLDTQYF
TRBV5-1,-,-,TRBJ2-1,TGCGCCAGCAGCTCCAGCAGATCGTACTACAATGAGCAGTTCTTC,CASSSSRSYYNEQFF
TRBV6-6,-,few,TRBJ2-1,TGTGCCAGCAGGCCCACAGGGGAGGGGCATGAGCAGTTCTTC,CASRPTGEGHEQFF